These T cell receptor beta chains were read from a single sample in a study of neurological immune-mediated disorders. TCRdb reprocessed the 5' RACE reads with MiXCR, giving one entry per CDR3 protein. This sample has about 22,000 distinct CDR3 sequences; about 9.4% occur once, and the top ten carry approximately 21%. Specimen: PBMCs. These TCRs come from a woman between 55 and 75 years old with HTLV-1-associated myelopathy (HAM/TSP). CDR3s include the opening cysteine and the closing phenylalanine or tryptophan. D genes are given only for firm matches. Size values are once, few and many counts, or a class for expanded clones, and some rows have none.

d_call: NA
j_call: TRBJ2-3
clone_size: medium-sized
v_call: TRBV20-1
cdr3_aa: CSARDTGTDTQYF
cdr3_nt: TGCAGTGCTAGAGATACAGGCACAGATACGCAGTATTTT

d_call: NA
j_call: TRBJ2-7
clone_size: medium-sized
v_call: TRBV30
cdr3_aa: CAVRTDPYEQYF
cdr3_nt: TGTGCCGTCCGGACTGATCCCTACGAGCAGTACTTC

d_call: NA
j_call: TRBJ1-1
clone_size: many
v_call: TRBV10-3
cdr3_aa: CAISEGGEGAFF
cdr3_nt: TGTGCCATCAGTGAGGGGGGTGAAGGAGCTTTCTTT

d_call: TRBD2
j_call: TRBJ2-5
clone_size: many
v_call: TRBV5-1
cdr3_aa: CASSGLAGEETQYF
cdr3_nt: TGCGCCAGCAGCGGTCTAGCGGGGGAAGAGACCCAGTACTTC

d_call: NA
j_call: TRBJ2-3
clone_size: many
v_call: TRBV5-5
cdr3_aa: CASNRVRGSTDTQYF
cdr3_nt: TGTGCCAGCAATCGTGTGCGGGGTAGCACAGATACGCAGTATTTT

d_call: TRBD1
j_call: TRBJ1-5
clone_size: many
v_call: TRBV7-6
cdr3_aa: CASSKDRDQPQHF
cdr3_nt: TGTGCCAGCAGCAAGGACAGGGATCAGCCCCAGCATTTT

d_call: NA
j_call: TRBJ2-1
clone_size: many
v_call: TRBV7-9
cdr3_aa: CASHVLGLDEQFF
cdr3_nt: TGTGCCAGCCACGTTCTTGGTTTGGATGAGCAGTTCTTC

d_call: NA
j_call: TRBJ2-6
clone_size: many
v_call: TRBV15
cdr3_aa: CATSAGDIVISGANVLTF
cdr3_nt: TGTGCCACCAGCGCAGGGGACATCGTTATCTCTGGGGCCAACGTCCTGACTTTC

d_call: NA
j_call: TRBJ1-6
clone_size: many
v_call: TRBV20-1
cdr3_aa: CSARLDSYSNSPLHF
cdr3_nt: TGCAGTGCTAGATTGGACAGCTACTCTAATTCACCCCTCCACTTT

d_call: NA
j_call: TRBJ2-1
clone_size: many
v_call: TRBV7-2
cdr3_aa: CASSLPLGPRSNEQFF
cdr3_nt: TGTGCCAGCAGCTTGCCTCTTGGCCCTCGGAGTAATGAGCAGTTCTTC

d_call: NA
j_call: TRBJ1-1
clone_size: many
v_call: TRBV5-1
cdr3_aa: CASRTTASTEAFF
cdr3_nt: TGCGCCAGCAGAACGACAGCTTCCACTGAAGCTTTCTTT

d_call: NA
j_call: TRBJ2-3
clone_size: many
v_call: TRBV20-1
cdr3_aa: CSATGSTTDTQYF
cdr3_nt: TGCAGTGCTACCGGGTCTACCACAGATACGCAGTATTTT

d_call: TRBD2
j_call: TRBJ2-5
clone_size: NA
v_call: TRBV20-1
cdr3_aa: CSASEWTSEETQYF
cdr3_nt: TGCAGTGCTAGTGAGTGGACTAGCGAAGAGACCCAGTACTTC

d_call: NA
j_call: TRBJ1-1
clone_size: many
v_call: TRBV29-1
cdr3_aa: CSANGPTNTEAFF
cdr3_nt: TGCAGCGCCAACGGACCGACGAACACTGAAGCTTTCTTT

d_call: TRBD1
j_call: TRBJ1-4
clone_size: many
v_call: TRBV30
cdr3_aa: CAWSVRQGWGKLFF
cdr3_nt: TGTGCCTGGAGCGTTCGACAGGGTTGGGGAAAACTGTTTTTT

d_call: NA
j_call: TRBJ2-3
clone_size: many
v_call: TRBV27
cdr3_aa: CASSLIGGLGITDTQYF
cdr3_nt: TGTGCCAGCAGTTTGATCGGGGGGCTTGGGATCACAGATACGCAGTATTTT

d_call: NA
j_call: TRBJ2-7
clone_size: many
v_call: TRBV5-1
cdr3_aa: CASKSQVDTYEQYF
cdr3_nt: TGCGCCAGCAAGTCGCAGGTCGATACCTACGAGCAGTACTTC

d_call: NA
j_call: TRBJ2-7
clone_size: many
v_call: TRBV3-1
cdr3_aa: CASSPDTVSDEQYF
cdr3_nt: TGTGCCAGCAGCCCGGACACGGTTTCAGACGAGCAGTACTTC

d_call: NA
j_call: TRBJ2-3
clone_size: once
v_call: TRBV4-2
cdr3_aa: CASSQDLRGLEVTDKQYF
cdr3_nt: TGTGCCAGCAGCCAAGATCTTCGGGGACTGGAAGTGACAGATAAGCAGTATTTT

d_call: TRBD2
j_call: TRBJ2-3
clone_size: many
v_call: TRBV20-1
cdr3_aa: CSGRGGWDTQYF
cdr3_nt: TGCAGCGGGAGGGGGGGCTGGGATACGCAGTATTTT

d_call: NA
j_call: TRBJ2-1
clone_size: medium-sized
v_call: TRBV20-1
cdr3_aa: CSASLGGYEQFF
cdr3_nt: TGCAGTGCTAGTTTGGGCGGCTATGAGCAGTTCTTC

d_call: NA
j_call: TRBJ2-1
clone_size: many
v_call: TRBV11-3
cdr3_aa: CASSSESYNEQFF
cdr3_nt: TGTGCCAGCAGCTCGGAATCCTACAATGAGCAGTTCTTC

d_call: TRBD1
j_call: TRBJ1-2
clone_size: many
v_call: TRBV20-1
cdr3_aa: CSARAPGQGYGYTF
cdr3_nt: TGCAGTGCTAGAGCCCCAGGACAGGGCTATGGCTACACCTTC

d_call: TRBD2
j_call: TRBJ2-5
clone_size: many
v_call: TRBV30
cdr3_aa: CAWRRVAGGLQETQYF
cdr3_nt: TGTGCCTGGAGGAGGGTAGCGGGGGGACTCCAAGAGACCCAGTACTTC

d_call: TRBD1
j_call: TRBJ1-1
clone_size: many
v_call: TRBV2
cdr3_aa: CASSGETGEGTEAFF
cdr3_nt: TGTGCCAGCAGTGGGGAAACAGGGGAAGGCACTGAAGCTTTCTTT

d_call: TRBD1
j_call: TRBJ2-1
clone_size: many
v_call: TRBV24-1
cdr3_aa: CATSDRTGELGEQFF
cdr3_nt: TGTGCCACCAGTGATAGAACAGGGGAGTTAGGTGAGCAGTTCTTC

d_call: NA
j_call: TRBJ2-1
clone_size: NA
v_call: TRBV6-5
cdr3_aa: CARVVDEQFF
cdr3_nt: TGTGCCAGGGTAGTTGATGAGCAGTTCTTC

d_call: TRBD1
j_call: TRBJ2-7
clone_size: many
v_call: TRBV18
cdr3_aa: CASSPGTGTFEQYF
cdr3_nt: TGTGCCAGCTCGCCAGGGACAGGGACCTTCGAGCAGTACTTC

d_call: TRBD1
j_call: TRBJ2-1
clone_size: many
v_call: TRBV20-1
cdr3_aa: CSAGLMPGQGFRDEQFF
cdr3_nt: TGCAGTGCTGGGCTGATGCCGGGACAGGGTTTTAGGGATGAGCAGTTCTTC

d_call: NA
j_call: TRBJ1-6
clone_size: many
v_call: TRBV20-1
cdr3_aa: CSASRYNSPLHF
cdr3_nt: TGCAGTGCTAGCCGGTATAATTCACCCCTCCACTTT

d_call: NA
j_call: TRBJ2-1
clone_size: NA
v_call: TRBV18
cdr3_aa: CASSPQGSYNEQFF
cdr3_nt: TGTGCCAGCTCACCACAGGGCTCCTACAATGAGCAGTTCTTC

d_call: NA
j_call: TRBJ2-5
clone_size: many
v_call: TRBV20-1
cdr3_aa: CSAPNLGPQETQYF
cdr3_nt: TGCAGTGCCCCGAATCTAGGCCCACAAGAGACCCAGTACTTC

d_call: NA
j_call: TRBJ1-6
clone_size: NA
v_call: TRBV6-5
cdr3_aa: CASSLYEGSSPLHF
cdr3_nt: TGTGCCAGCAGTTTATACGAGGGGAGTTCACCCCTCCACTTT

d_call: NA
j_call: TRBJ1-1
clone_size: many
v_call: TRBV20-1
cdr3_aa: CSAARGTGVGAFF
cdr3_nt: TGCAGTGCGGCCAGGGGAACGGGTGTCGGAGCTTTCTTT

d_call: TRBD2
j_call: TRBJ2-1
clone_size: medium-sized
v_call: TRBV27
cdr3_aa: CASSSGTSGGSNEQFF
cdr3_nt: TGTGCCAGCAGTTCCGGGACTAGCGGGGGTAGCAATGAGCAGTTCTTC

d_call: TRBD1
j_call: TRBJ1-2
clone_size: many
v_call: TRBV25-1
cdr3_aa: CASSELLGGGLYGYTF
cdr3_nt: TGTGCCAGCAGTGAATTGTTAGGGGGCGGCCTATATGGCTACACCTTC

d_call: NA
j_call: TRBJ2-5
clone_size: many
v_call: TRBV21-1
cdr3_aa: CASSISGSQKGETQYF
cdr3_nt: TGTGCCAGCAGCATTTCCGGCTCCCAAAAAGGAGAGACCCAGTACTTC

d_call: TRBD1
j_call: TRBJ1-6
clone_size: many
v_call: TRBV20-1
cdr3_aa: CSARDRTGDSPLHF
cdr3_nt: TGCAGTGCTAGAGATCGGACAGGGGATTCACCCCTCCACTTT

d_call: NA
j_call: TRBJ2-7
clone_size: many
v_call: TRBV18
cdr3_aa: CASSPAGTPGYEQYF
cdr3_nt: TGTGCCAGCTCACCGGCCGGGACACCGGGCTACGAGCAGTACTTC

d_call: NA
j_call: TRBJ2-3
clone_size: many
v_call: TRBV5-1
cdr3_aa: CASSFQTQLPYTTDTQYF
cdr3_nt: TGCGCCAGCAGCTTTCAGACCCAACTCCCATATACCACAGATACGCAGTATTTT

d_call: NA
j_call: TRBJ2-7
clone_size: NA
v_call: TRBV5-1
cdr3_aa: CASSLVGGPEQYF
cdr3_nt: TGCGCCAGCAGCTTGGTGGGGGGGCCCGAGCAGTACTTC

d_call: TRBD2
j_call: TRBJ2-5
clone_size: many
v_call: TRBV5-6
cdr3_aa: CASSWGDSGALQETQYF
cdr3_nt: TGTGCCAGCAGCTGGGGGGATAGCGGGGCTTTACAAGAGACCCAGTACTTC

d_call: NA
j_call: TRBJ1-5
clone_size: NA
v_call: TRBV20-1
cdr3_aa: CSARDIGRGGNQPQHF
cdr3_nt: TGCAGTGCTAGAGATATAGGCAGGGGTGGCAATCAGCCCCAGCATTTT

d_call: TRBD1
j_call: TRBJ1-5
clone_size: many
v_call: TRBV15
cdr3_aa: CATSSGTGGDHSNQPQHF
cdr3_nt: TGTGCCACCAGCTCCGGGACAGGGGGCGATCATAGCAATCAGCCCCAGCATTTT

d_call: TRBD1
j_call: TRBJ1-2
clone_size: many
v_call: TRBV10-3
cdr3_aa: CAISDQGQLYGYTF
cdr3_nt: TGTGCCATCAGTGACCAGGGACAGCTCTATGGCTACACCTTC

d_call: NA
j_call: TRBJ1-5
clone_size: NA
v_call: TRBV6-1
cdr3_aa: CASSPVHVNIQPQHF
cdr3_nt: TGTGCCAGCAGCCCTGTCCACGTTAACATTCAGCCCCAGCATTTT

d_call: NA
j_call: TRBJ2-1
clone_size: many
v_call: TRBV5-1
cdr3_aa: CASSLVKPYNEQFF
cdr3_nt: TGCGCCAGCAGCTTGGTAAAACCATACAATGAGCAGTTCTTC

d_call: TRBD1
j_call: TRBJ2-1
clone_size: NA
v_call: TRBV7-6
cdr3_aa: CASSQKQGFNEQFF
cdr3_nt: TGTGCCAGCAGCCAAAAACAGGGGTTCAATGAGCAGTTCTTC

d_call: TRBD1
j_call: TRBJ2-7
clone_size: many
v_call: TRBV20-1
cdr3_aa: CSAKTGGSYEQYF
cdr3_nt: TGCAGTGCAAAGACAGGGGGCTCATACGAGCAGTACTTC

d_call: NA
j_call: TRBJ1-3
clone_size: many
v_call: TRBV3-1
cdr3_aa: CASRQGGGNTIYF
cdr3_nt: TGTGCCAGCCGTCAGGGCGGTGGAAACACCATATATTTT

d_call: NA
j_call: TRBJ2-7
clone_size: many
v_call: TRBV29-1
cdr3_aa: CSVEDRDRPYEQYF
cdr3_nt: TGCAGCGTTGAAGACCGAGACAGACCCTACGAGCAGTACTTC